The present T cell receptor beta chain was sequenced within a study of technical replicates of blood from four donors. Assay used: immunoSEQ multiplex PCR; TCRdb lists only in-frame clones, some missing. The top ten hold 4.5% to 5.5% of the sample, which has roughly 69,000 clones, 85% to 90% seen once. The length of the CDR3 is 15 residues. Trimming took 3 bases from V and 7 from J; bases not matched to a gene: 10. Germline V gene lookup returns CDR1 SGHNT and CDR2 YYREEE (reference sequence). The sequenced sample was PBMCs. The chain has TRBV5-4 and TRBJ1-2; 9 nucleotides agree with TRBD1. The source of this sequence is a human donor in good health. Some clones in this sample may be carry-over from other donors' samples. DNA of the CDR3: TGTGCCAGCAGCTCCTTCCGGGACAGGGTTCGTGGCTACACCTTC. Protein: CASSSFRDRVRGYTF. Complete variable domain (other parts from reference TRBV5-4 and TRBJ1-2): ETGVTQSPTHLIKTRGQQVTLRCSSQSGHNTVSWYQQALGQGPQFIFQYYREEENGRGNFPPRFSGLQFPNYSSELNVNALELDDSALYLCASSSFRDRVRGYTFGSGTRLTVV.